This TCR beta chain was captured in a study of CXCR3-negative and CXCR3-positive naive CD8 T cells. The wider study: Sequencing brought in 130 million to 150 million TRB reads altogether, and each library got about 1.5 +/- 0.3 million. General study points: High diversity, comparable across both naive subsets, contrasted with much lower diversity in memory CD8+ cells. Greater hydrophobicity was found in TRB CDR3s of CXCR3-positive naive cells than of CXCR3-negative naive cells. Cryopreserved cells showed partially decreased CXCR3 expression, and most assays used fresh PBMCs.

Naive cells were sorted as CD45RO-, CCR7+, CD27+ and CD95-. The germline CDR1 and CDR2 sequences are SQVTM and ANQGSEA. The CDR3 spans 15 residues. With respect to this clonotype: The antigen is undetermined.

UMI labels and 5' RACE were used to prepare the TRB cDNA libraries. With the 5' RACE reads reprocessed, TCRdb shows one record per CDR3 protein and no DNA. The table for this sample gives 130,000 or so distinct CDR3 sequences. The receptor was isolated from a human donor in good health. Some clones in this sample may be carry-over from other donors' samples. What was sequenced was naive CXCR3+ CD8+ T cells from blood. Specified subset: CD45RO-CCR7+CD27+CD95- naive CD8+ T cells expressing CXCR3 (TNR3+). The chain recombines TRBV29-1 with TRBJ1-4; TCRdb reports TRBD1, a call that lacks DNA to check it against. CDR3 protein: CSVSLDRGNNEKLFF. The full variable domain, with the rest looked up from reference TRBV29-1 and TRBJ1-4, is SAVISQKPSRDICQRGTSLTIQCQVDSQVTMMFWYRQQPGQSLTLIATANQGSEATYESGFVIDKFPISRPNLTFSTLTVSNMSPEDSSIYLCSVSLDRGNNEKLFFGSGTQLSVL.